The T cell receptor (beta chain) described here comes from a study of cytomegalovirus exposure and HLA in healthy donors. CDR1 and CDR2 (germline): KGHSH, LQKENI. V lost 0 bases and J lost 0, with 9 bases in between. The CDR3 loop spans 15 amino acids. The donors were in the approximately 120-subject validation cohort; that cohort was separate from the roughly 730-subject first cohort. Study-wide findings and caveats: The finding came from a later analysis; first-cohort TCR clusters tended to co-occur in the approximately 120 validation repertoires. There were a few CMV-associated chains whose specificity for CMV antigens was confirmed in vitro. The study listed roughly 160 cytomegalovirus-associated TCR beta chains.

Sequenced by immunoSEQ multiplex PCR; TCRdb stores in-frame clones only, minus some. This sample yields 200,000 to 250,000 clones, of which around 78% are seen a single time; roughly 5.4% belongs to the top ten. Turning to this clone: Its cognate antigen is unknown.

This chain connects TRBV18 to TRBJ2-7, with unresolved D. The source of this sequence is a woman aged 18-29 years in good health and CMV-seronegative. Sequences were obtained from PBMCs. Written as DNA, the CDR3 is TGTGCCAGCTCACCACCGGCGGCCAGCTCCTACGAGCAGTACTTC. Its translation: CASSPPAASSYEQYF.